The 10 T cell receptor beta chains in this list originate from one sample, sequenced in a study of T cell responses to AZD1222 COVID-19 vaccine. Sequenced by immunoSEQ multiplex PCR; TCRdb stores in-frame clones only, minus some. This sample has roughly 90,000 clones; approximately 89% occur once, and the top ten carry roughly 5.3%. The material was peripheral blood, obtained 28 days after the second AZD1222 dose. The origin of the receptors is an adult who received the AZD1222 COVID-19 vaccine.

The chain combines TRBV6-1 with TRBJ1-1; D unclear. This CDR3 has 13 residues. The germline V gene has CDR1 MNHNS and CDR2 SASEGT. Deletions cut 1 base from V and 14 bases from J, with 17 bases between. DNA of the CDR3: TGTGCCAGCAGTGAAGTTAGGGTGGGCATCCAATTCTTT. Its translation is CASSEVRVGIQFF.

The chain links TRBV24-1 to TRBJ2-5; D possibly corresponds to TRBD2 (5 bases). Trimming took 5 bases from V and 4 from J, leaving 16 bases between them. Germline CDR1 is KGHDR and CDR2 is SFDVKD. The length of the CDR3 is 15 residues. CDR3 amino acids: CATSVGRSGRETQYF. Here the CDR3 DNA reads TGTGCCACCAGTGTTGGGCGGTCGGGGAGAGAGACCCAGTACTTC.

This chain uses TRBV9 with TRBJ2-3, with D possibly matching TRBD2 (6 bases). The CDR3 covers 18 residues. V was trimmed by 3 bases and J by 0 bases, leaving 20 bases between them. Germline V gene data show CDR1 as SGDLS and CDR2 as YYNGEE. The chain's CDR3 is CASSATPTSGTSTDTQYF. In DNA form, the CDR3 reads TGTGCCAGCAGCGCAACCCCTACTTCGGGGACTAGCACAGATACGCAGTATTTT.

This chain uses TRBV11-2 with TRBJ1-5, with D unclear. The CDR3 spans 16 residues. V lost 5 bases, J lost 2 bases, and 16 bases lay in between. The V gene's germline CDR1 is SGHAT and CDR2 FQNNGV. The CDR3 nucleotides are TGTGCCAGCAGCCCCAAGACGGGAGTCGGCAATCAGCCCCAGCATTTT. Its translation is CASSPKTGVGNQPQHF.

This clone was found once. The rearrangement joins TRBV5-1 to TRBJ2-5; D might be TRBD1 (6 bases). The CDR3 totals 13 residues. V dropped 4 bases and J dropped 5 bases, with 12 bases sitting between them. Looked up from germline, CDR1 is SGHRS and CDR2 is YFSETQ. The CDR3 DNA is TGCGCCAGCAGCCCTGGGGGCGGGGAGACCCAGTACTTC. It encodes CASSPGGGETQYF.

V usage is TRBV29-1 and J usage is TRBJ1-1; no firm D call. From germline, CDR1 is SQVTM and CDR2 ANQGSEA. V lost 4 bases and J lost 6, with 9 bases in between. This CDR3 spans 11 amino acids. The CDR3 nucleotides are TGCAGCGTTGCGGGTGGGGCTGAAGCTTTCTTT. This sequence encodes CSVAGGAEAFF.

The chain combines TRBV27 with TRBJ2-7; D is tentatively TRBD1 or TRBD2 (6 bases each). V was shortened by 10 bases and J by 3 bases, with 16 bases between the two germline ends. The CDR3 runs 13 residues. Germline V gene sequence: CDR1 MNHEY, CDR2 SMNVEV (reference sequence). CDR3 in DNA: TGTGCCACCTCACGGGGGACAATCTACGAGCAGTACTTC. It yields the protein CATSRGTIYEQYF.

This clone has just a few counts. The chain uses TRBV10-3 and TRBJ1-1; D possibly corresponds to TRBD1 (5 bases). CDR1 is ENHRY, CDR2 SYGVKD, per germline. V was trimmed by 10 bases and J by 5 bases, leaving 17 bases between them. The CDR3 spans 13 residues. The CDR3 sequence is CASSGGGGTEAFF. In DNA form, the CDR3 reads TGTGCCAGTTCGGGCGGGGGGGGAACTGAAGCTTTCTTT.

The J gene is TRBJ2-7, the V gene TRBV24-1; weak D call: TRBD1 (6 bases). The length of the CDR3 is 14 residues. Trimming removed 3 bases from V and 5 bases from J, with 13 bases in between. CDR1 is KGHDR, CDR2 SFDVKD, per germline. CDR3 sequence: CATSDPRTDDEQYF. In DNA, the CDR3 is TGTGCCACCAGTGATCCAAGGACAGATGACGAGCAGTACTTC.

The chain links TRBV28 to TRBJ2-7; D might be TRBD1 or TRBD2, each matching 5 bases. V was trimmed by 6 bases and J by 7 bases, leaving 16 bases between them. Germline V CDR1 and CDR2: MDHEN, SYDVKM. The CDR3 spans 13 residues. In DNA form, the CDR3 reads TGTGCCAGCAGCAAGAGGGGTACGGGTGAGCAGTACTTC. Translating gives CASSKRGTGEQYF.